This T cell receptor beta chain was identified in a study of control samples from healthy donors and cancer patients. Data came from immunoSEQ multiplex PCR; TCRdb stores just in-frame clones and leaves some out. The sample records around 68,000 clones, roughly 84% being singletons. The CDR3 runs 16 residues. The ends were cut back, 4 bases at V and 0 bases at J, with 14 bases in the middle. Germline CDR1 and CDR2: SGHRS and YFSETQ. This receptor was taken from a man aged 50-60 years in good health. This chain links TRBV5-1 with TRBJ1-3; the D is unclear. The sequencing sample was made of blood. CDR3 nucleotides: TGCGCCAGCAGCCCGCAACCGGAGGTCTCTGGAAACACCATATATTTT. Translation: CASSPQPEVSGNTIYF.